One and the same sample provided the 26 T cell receptor beta chains below, sequenced in a study of blood T cell repertoires in COVID-19. Repertoires were generated with immunoSEQ multiplex PCR, while TCRdb's copy carries only in-frame clones and drops some. Among some 40,000 clones listed, 88% were seen once. What was sequenced was peripheral blood. The receptor source for this set is an older man with acute or convalescent COVID-19.

The gene calls are TRBV13 and TRBJ1-4; D perhaps matches TRBD1 (6 bases). The CDR3 covers 14 residues. Trimming removed 5 bases from V and 8 bases from J, with 15 bases in between. Germline V gives CDR1 PRHDT, CDR2 FYEKMQ (reference sequence). The CDR3 reads CASSLQGKGEKLFF. CDR3 coding DNA: TGTGCCAGCAGCCTTCAGGGGAAAGGCGAAAAACTGTTTTTT.

This clone was detected only once. This CDR3 is CSALAGEETQYF. The CDR3 bases are TGCAGCGCCTTAGCGGGAGAAGAGACCCAGTACTTC. The J gene is TRBJ2-5, the V gene TRBV29-1; 9 positions agree with TRBD2. Germline V gene lookup returns CDR1 SQVTM and CDR2 ANQGSEA. The V segment lost 7 bases and the J segment 3 bases; nucleotides outside the gene matches: 3. This CDR3 is 12 amino acids long. Full variable domain (rest looked up from reference TRBV29-1 and TRBJ2-5): SAVISQKPSRDICQRGTSLTIQCQVDSQVTMMFWYRQQPGQSLTLIATANQGSEATYESGFVIDKFPISRPNLTFSTLTVSNMSPEDSSIYLCSALAGEETQYFGPGTRLLVL.

The chain joins TRBV19 to TRBJ2-2, with D maybe TRBD1 (6 bases). Looked up from germline, CDR1 is LNHDA and CDR2 is SQIVND (reference sequence). The CDR3 extends over 15 amino acids. V lost 6 bases and J lost 2, with 13 bases in between. Here the CDR3 reads CASRAGQTNTGELFF. In DNA, the CDR3 is TGTGCCAGTAGAGCTGGACAGACCAACACCGGGGAGCTGTTTTTT.

The chain carries TRBV28 and TRBJ1-4, with TRBD1 as a possible D gene (6 bases). The V end was cut by 4 bases, the J end by 8 bases, with 23 bases between. The CDR3 consists of 17 residues. The germline CDR1 and CDR2 sequences are MDHEN and SYDVKM. The CDR3 loop reads CASSSGSGQNYGEKLFF. CDR3 sequence (DNA): TGTGCCAGCAGTTCTGGCTCCGGACAGAACTATGGGGAAAAACTGTTTTTT.

V usage is TRBV6-5 and J usage is TRBJ2-1; 10 nucleotides agree with TRBD2. The CDR3 is 15 residues long. In germline, CDR1 is MNHEY, CDR2 SVGAGI. V was clipped by 5 bases and J by 7 bases; unmatched bases: 8. This CDR3 is CASSRPTSGTNEQFF. CDR3 nucleotide sequence: TGTGCCAGCAGTCGGCCCACTAGCGGGACTAATGAGCAGTTCTTC.

The chain recombines TRBV29-1 with TRBJ1-1; D not resolved. In germline, CDR1 is SQVTM, CDR2 ANQGSEA. Trimming took 6 bases from V and 3 from J, leaving 11 bases between them. This CDR3 has 12 amino acids. CDR3 amino acids: CSVTRGDTEAFF. The CDR3 nucleotides are TGCAGCGTAACTCGGGGAGACACTGAAGCTTTCTTT.

This clone is a singleton in its sample. This chain joins TRBV4-3 and TRBJ2-1; D remains unclear. Germline V CDR1 and CDR2: LGHNA, YSLEER. The V end was cut by 0 bases, the J end by 3 bases, with 9 bases between. The CDR3 is 15 residues long. The CDR3 nucleotides read TGCGCCAGCAGCCAAGAAATAGCCCTCTACAATGAGCAGTTCTTC. It is translated as CASSQEIALYNEQFF.

The chain links TRBV9 to TRBJ2-7; 7 bases agree with TRBD2. Germline-derived CDR1 and CDR2 are SGDLS and YYNGEE. V shed 3 bases, J shed 3 bases, and the junction held 9 bases outside the gene matches. The CDR3 covers 15 residues. The CDR3 region is CASSAGGTGDYEQYF. The CDR3 DNA follows: TGTGCCAGCAGCGCGGGAGGTACCGGAGACTACGAGCAGTACTTC.

The CDR3 region is CASSSGGPGGYGYTF. In nucleotides, the CDR3 is TGTGCCAGCAGCTCAGGGGGCCCAGGGGGCTATGGCTACACCTTC. The chain employs TRBV5-5 and TRBJ1-2; 8 positions match TRBD1. This CDR3 spans 15 amino acids. Looked up from germline, CDR1 is SGHKS and CDR2 is YYEKEE (reference sequence). V shed 3 bases, J shed 4 bases, and the junction held 8 bases outside the gene matches.

This clone was observed a single time. The chain carries TRBV5-8 and TRBJ2-7; TRBD1 aligns across 9 bases. This CDR3 spans 15 amino acids. Germline V lookup: CDR1 SGHTS, CDR2 YDEGEE. V shed 3 bases and J 0 bases; nucleotides not matched to a gene: 4. CDR3 amino acids: CASSWGQGISYEQYF. CDR3 nucleotides: TGTGCCAGCAGCTGGGGACAGGGCATCTCCTACGAGCAGTACTTC. Based on the CDR3 plus reference TRBV5-8 and TRBJ2-7, the full variable domain is EAGVTQSPTHLIKTRGQQATLRCSPISGHTSVYWYQQALGLGLQFLLWYDEGEERNRGNFPPRFSGRQFPNYSSELNVNALELEDSALYLCASSWGQGISYEQYFGPGTRLTVT.

The chain joins TRBV7-9 to TRBJ2-1; 10 bases agree with TRBD2. The trim removed 1 base at V and 8 bases at J, leaving 5 bases unmatched. The CDR3 consists of 15 residues. The germline CDR1 and CDR2 sequences are SEHNR and FQNEAQ (reference sequence). The CDR3 sequence is CASSLGSGRAHEQFF. DNA of the CDR3: TGTGCCAGCAGCTTAGGGAGCGGGAGGGCCCATGAGCAGTTCTTC. The full variable domain, its missing parts supplied by reference TRBV7-9 and TRBJ2-1, is DTGVSQNPRHKITKRGQNVTFRCDPISEHNRLYWYRQTLGQGPEFLTYFQNEAQLEKSRLLSDRFSAERPKGSFSTLEIQRTEQGDSAMYLCASSLGSGRAHEQFFGPGTRLTVL.

This sequence joins TRBV10-3 and TRBJ1-1; D is possibly TRBD1 (6 bases). V dropped 3 bases and J dropped 3 bases, with 11 bases sitting between them. Germline V gene lookup returns CDR1 ENHRY and CDR2 SYGVKD. The CDR3 consists of 14 residues. CDR3 in amino acids: CAISENRVDTEAFF. The CDR3 bases are TGTGCCATCAGTGAAAACAGGGTGGACACTGAAGCTTTCTTT.

V and J are TRBV14 and TRBJ2-7; the D gene is possibly TRBD2 (5 bases). From germline, CDR1 is SGHDN and CDR2 FVKESK. Trimming stripped 1 base from V and 8 bases from J, with 12 bases between. The CDR3 totals 13 residues. The CDR3 is CASSQAGVQKQYF. CDR3 DNA: TGTGCCAGCAGCCAAGCCGGGGTTCAAAAGCAGTACTTC. Full variable domain (missing parts from reference TRBV14 and TRBJ2-7): EAGVTQFPSHSVIEKGQTVTLRCDPISGHDNLYWYRRVMGKEIKFLLHFVKESKQDESGMPNNRFLAERTGGTYSTLKVQPAELEDSGVYFCASSQAGVQKQYFGPGTRLTVT.

The genes are TRBV9 and TRBJ1-2; TRBD1 might be the D (6 bases). The CDR3 has 13 residues. The V end lost 3 bases, the J end lost 6 bases, and 12 bases lay between the germline ends. Germline CDR1 and CDR2: SGDLS and YYNGEE. The CDR3 protein is CASSASRGNGYTF. The CDR3 bases are TGTGCCAGCAGCGCCTCAAGGGGGAATGGCTACACCTTC.

Written as DNA, the CDR3 is TGTGCCAGCAGCAACCGGGATCCCAACTATGGCTACACCTTC. Its protein product is CASSNRDPNYGYTF. The chain is built from TRBV6-2 or TRBV6-3 and TRBJ1-2; D not resolved. Per germline, CDR1 MNHEY and CDR2 SVGEGT. CDR3 length: 14 amino acids. V was pared by 6 bases and J by 2 bases, with 13 bases between.

The chain carries TRBV4-3 and TRBJ2-7; TRBD2 matches 13 bases. CDR1 is LGHNA and CDR2 is YSLEER in the germline V gene. The V gene end was trimmed by 4 bases and the J gene end by 2 bases; junction bases not matched to a gene: 5. The CDR3 sequence is 16 residues long. The CDR3 nucleotides read TGCGCCAGCAGCCCTGCCGGGACTAGCGGGGCCTACGAGCAGTACTTC. Its translation is CASSPAGTSGAYEQYF.

The chain couples TRBV4-2 to TRBJ2-3; TRBD2 matches at 7 bases. Germline values: CDR1 LGHNA, CDR2 YNFKEQ. V was pared by 0 bases and J by 4 bases, with 10 bases of the junction left unmatched. The CDR3 loop spans 17 amino acids. The CDR3 DNA follows: TGTGCCAGCAGCCAAGAATTGGGGGGGGAATTCCCAGATACGCAGTATTTT. Amino acid sequence: CASSQELGGEFPDTQYF.

V and J are TRBV29-1 and TRBJ1-5, with a possible D match to TRBD1 (6 bases). The CDR3 covers 15 residues. Deletions cut 4 bases from V and 1 base from J, with 14 bases between. Germline V gives CDR1 SQVTM, CDR2 ANQGSEA. The CDR3 DNA reads as TGCAGCGTTGTCGCGGGGGCCGGGAGCAATCAGCCCCAGCATTTT. Translating gives CSVVAGAGSNQPQHF.

This rearrangement joins TRBV7-2 to TRBJ2-7, with 9 nucleotides matching TRBD1. CDR1 and CDR2 from the germline V gene are SGHTA and FQGNSA. The CDR3 extends over 15 amino acids. Trimming cost V 2 bases and J 3 bases; bases outside gene matches: 5. This chain's CDR3 is CASSLLGQGYYEQYF. The CDR3 DNA reads TGTGCCAGCAGCTTACTGGGACAGGGATACTACGAGCAGTACTTC.

The genes are TRBV16 and TRBJ1-2; TRBD1 agrees at 8 bases. V shed 0 bases and J 9 bases; nucleotides not matched to a gene: 6. This CDR3 has 14 residues. Germline CDR1 reads KGHSY; CDR2 reads FQNENV. CDR3 residues: CASSQSGTGESYTF. Here the CDR3 DNA reads TGTGCCAGCAGCCAATCTGGGACAGGCGAGAGCTACACCTTC.

The gene calls are TRBV6-5 and TRBJ1-2, with TRBD1 matching 7 bases. Germline assignment: CDR1 MNHEY and CDR2 SVGAGI. This CDR3 spans 13 amino acids. The V gene end was trimmed by 6 bases and the J gene end by 7 bases; junction bases not matched to a gene: 8. The CDR3 protein is CASRRQGGGGYTF. CDR3 DNA: TGTGCCAGCAGGCGACAGGGAGGTGGTGGCTACACCTTC.

The chain carries TRBV28 and TRBJ1-1; 9 bases map to TRBD1. The CDR3 totals 16 residues. The germline CDR1 and CDR2 sequences are MDHEN and SYDVKM. V was clipped by 8 bases and J by 6 bases; unmatched bases: 16. The CDR3 sequence: CASPPPGQGEGSEAFF. CDR3 DNA: TGTGCCAGCCCTCCCCCGGGACAGGGAGAAGGGTCTGAAGCTTTCTTT. Drawing the rest from reference TRBV28 and TRBJ1-1, the complete variable domain is DVKVTQSSRYLVKRTGEKVFLECVQDMDHENMFWYRQDPGLGLRLIYFSYDVKMKEKGDIPEGYSVSREKKERFSLILESASTNQTSMYLCASPPPGQGEGSEAFFGQGTRLTVV.

This clone was counted only a few times. The chain recombines TRBV7-9 with TRBJ1-6; D remains ambiguous. Trimming cost V 2 bases and J 0 bases, with 5 bases left between them. Looked up from germline, CDR1 is SEHNR and CDR2 is FQNEAQ (reference sequence). The CDR3 covers 15 residues. The DNA of the CDR3 is TGTGCCAGCAGCTTAAGGAGCTCCTATAATTCACCCCTCCACTTT. Its translation is CASSLRSSYNSPLHF.

The chain joins TRBV5-6 to TRBJ2-1, with TRBD2 identical over 11 bases. CDR1 is SGHDT, CDR2 YYEEEE, per germline. V gave up 4 bases and J gave up 10 bases; unmatched junction bases: 10. CDR3 length: 15 residues. The CDR3 DNA is TGTGCCAGCAGCGAACCCGGGACTAGCGGTCTCGAGCAGTTCTTC. It is translated as CASSEPGTSGLEQFF.

The rearrangement links TRBV27 to TRBJ1-6; D may be TRBD1 (5 bases). With 4 bases removed from V and 4 bases from J, the gap between germline ends came to 8 bases. The CDR3 has 14 residues. Germline CDR1 and CDR2: MNHEY and SMNVEV (reference sequence). CDR3 bases: TGTGCCAGCAGTTGGGGGGTATATAATTCACCCCTCCACTTT. Its protein is CASSWGVYNSPLHF.

This clone appeared a single time. The V gene is TRBV4-3, the J gene TRBJ2-1; 9 positions match TRBD2. Trimming at V came to 0 bases and at J to 5 bases, leaving 8 bases not matched to a gene. Germline loops: CDR1 LGHNA, CDR2 YSLEER. CDR3 size: 17 residues. CDR3 nucleotide sequence: TGCGCCAGCAGCCAAGATAGGGCTAGCGGGACGAACAATGAGCAGTTCTTC. It translates to CASSQDRASGTNNEQFF.